Listed below are T cell receptor beta chains from one sample, sequenced in a study of T cell responses to AZD1222 COVID-19 vaccine. The assay was immunoSEQ multiplex PCR, and TCRdb's table has in-frame clones only and misses some. This table has about 150,000 clones, about 91% appearing once. This specimen consisted of peripheral blood, obtained on day 0 of AZD1222 vaccination. The source is an adult in good health. CDR3s include the opening cysteine and the closing phenylalanine or tryptophan. The D gene is left open where the match is weak. Not every row has a clone size; where given, it reads once, few, many or a size class.

TRBV18,-,TRBJ1-1,-,TGTGCCAGCTCCAACCCCGGCGACACTGAAGCTTTCTTT,CASSNPGDTEAFF
TRBV6-5,TRBD1,TRBJ1-4,once,TGTGCCAGCAGTTACCGGGACAGGTTAAATGAAAAACTGTTTTTT,CASSYRDRLNEKLFF
TRBV5-5,-,TRBJ1-6,-,TGTGCCAGCAGCCCTCAGGTTAGCTCCTATAATTCACCCCTCCACTTT,CASSPQVSSYNSPLHF
TRBV7-8,-,TRBJ1-1,-,TGTGCCAGCAGCTTAGCGTTCGCTGGGAGCACTGAAGCTTTCTTT,CASSLAFAGSTEAFF
TRBV19,-,TRBJ2-7,-,TGTGCCAGTAGTATTATTTCCCTTCAGGGTACCGAGCAGTACTTC,CASSIISLQGTEQYF
TRBV7-8,-,TRBJ1-2,once,TGTGCCAGCAGCCAGGCGGCCGACTCCTATGGCTACACCTTC,CASSQAADSYGYTF
TRBV2,-,TRBJ2-7,once,TGTGCCAGCAGCCGGATGACGGACCTTACCTACGAGCAGTACTTC,CASSRMTDLTYEQYF
TRBV7-9,TRBD2,TRBJ2-1,-,TGTGCCAGCAGCTTAACGGGCCTAGCGGGGAATGGTGAGCAGTTCTTC,CASSLTGLAGNGEQFF
TRBV3-1/TRBV3-2,-,TRBJ2-7,-,TGTGCCAGCAGCCAAGAGCCCGGGTCTCGAAGAGAGCAGTACTTC,CASSQEPGSRREQYF
TRBV24-1,TRBD1,TRBJ1-2,-,TGTGCCACCAGTGATAGTCCCGGGACAGGGGGCCTAGCCGTCCTAAACTATGGCTACACCTTC,CATSDSPGTGGLAVLNYGYTF